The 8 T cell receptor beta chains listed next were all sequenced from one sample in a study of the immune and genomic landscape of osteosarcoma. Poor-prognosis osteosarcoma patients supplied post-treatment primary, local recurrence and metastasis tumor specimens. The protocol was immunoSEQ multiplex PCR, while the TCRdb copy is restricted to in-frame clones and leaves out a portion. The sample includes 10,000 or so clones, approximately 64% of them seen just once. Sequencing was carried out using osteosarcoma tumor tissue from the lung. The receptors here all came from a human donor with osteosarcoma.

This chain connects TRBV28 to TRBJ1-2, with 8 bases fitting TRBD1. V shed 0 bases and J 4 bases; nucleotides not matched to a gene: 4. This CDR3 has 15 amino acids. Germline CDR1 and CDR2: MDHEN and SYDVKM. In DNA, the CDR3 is TGTGCCAGCAGTTTATGGTGGACAGGGAGCTATGGCTACACCTTC. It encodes CASSLWWTGSYGYTF.

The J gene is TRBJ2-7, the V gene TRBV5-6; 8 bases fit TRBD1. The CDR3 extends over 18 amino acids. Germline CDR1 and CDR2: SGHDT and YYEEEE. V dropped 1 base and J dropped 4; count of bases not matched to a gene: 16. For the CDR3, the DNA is TGTGCCAGCAGCTTGAGTTGTTGCGAGACAGGGGCGTTATACGAGCAGTACTTC. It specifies CASSLSCCETGALYEQYF.

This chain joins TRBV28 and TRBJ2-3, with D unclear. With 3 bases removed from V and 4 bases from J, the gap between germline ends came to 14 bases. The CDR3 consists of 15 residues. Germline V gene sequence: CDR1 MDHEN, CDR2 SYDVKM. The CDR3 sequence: CASSLSPAKADTQYF. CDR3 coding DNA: TGTGCCAGCAGTTTGTCCCCGGCCAAGGCAGATACGCAGTATTTT.

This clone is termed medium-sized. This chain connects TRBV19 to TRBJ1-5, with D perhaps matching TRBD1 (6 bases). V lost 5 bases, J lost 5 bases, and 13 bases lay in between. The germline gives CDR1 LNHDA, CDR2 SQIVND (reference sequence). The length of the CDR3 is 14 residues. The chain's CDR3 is CASSVTGGYQPQHF. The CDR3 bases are TGTGCCAGTAGTGTGACAGGCGGGTATCAGCCCCAGCATTTT.

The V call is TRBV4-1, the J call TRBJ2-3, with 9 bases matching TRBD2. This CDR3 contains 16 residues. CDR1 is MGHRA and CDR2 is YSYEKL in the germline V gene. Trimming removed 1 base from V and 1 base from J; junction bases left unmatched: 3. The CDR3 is CASSQVGGRGTDTQYF. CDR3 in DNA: TGCGCCAGCAGCCAAGTCGGCGGGAGGGGCACAGATACGCAGTATTTT.

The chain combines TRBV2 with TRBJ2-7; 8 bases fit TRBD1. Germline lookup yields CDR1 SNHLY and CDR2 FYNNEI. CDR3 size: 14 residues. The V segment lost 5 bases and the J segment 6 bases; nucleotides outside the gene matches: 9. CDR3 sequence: CASSLGQGATEQYF. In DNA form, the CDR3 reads TGTGCCAGCAGTCTGGGGCAGGGGGCCACCGAGCAGTACTTC.

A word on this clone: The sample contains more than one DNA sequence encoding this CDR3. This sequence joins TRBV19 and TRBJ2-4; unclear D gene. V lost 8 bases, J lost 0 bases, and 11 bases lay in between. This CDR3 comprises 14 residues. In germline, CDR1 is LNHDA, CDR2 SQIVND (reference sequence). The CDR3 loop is CASSGDLAKNIQYF. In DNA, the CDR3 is TGTGCCAGTTCCGGTGATCTAGCCAAAAACATTCAGTACTTC.

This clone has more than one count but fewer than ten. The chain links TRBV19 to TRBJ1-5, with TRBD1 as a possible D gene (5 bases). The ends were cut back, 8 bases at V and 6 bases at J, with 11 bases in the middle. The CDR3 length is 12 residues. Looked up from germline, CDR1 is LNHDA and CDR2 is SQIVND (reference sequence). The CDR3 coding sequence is TGTGCCAGTGCGTCGGGGGGTCAGCCCCAGCATTTT. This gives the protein CASASGGQPQHF.